This T cell receptor beta chain was profiled in a study of blood T cell repertoires in COVID-19. V was clipped by 3 bases and J by 3 bases; unmatched bases: 9. Per the germline V gene, CDR1 is SGHNT and CDR2 is YENEEA. The CDR3 contains 17 residues. The table came from immunoSEQ multiplex PCR; TCRdb's copy has only in-frame clones and leaves some out. The sample contains 150,000 to 200,000 clones, roughly nine tenths of which appear only once. Seattle patient enrollment occurred during active infection, with longitudinal follow-up thereafter. This clonotype originated in an older woman with COVID-19, enrolled during active disease. The chain has TRBV11-3 and TRBJ1-1, with TRBD1 matching over 11 bases. The sequenced material came from peripheral blood. The CDR3 is CASSFRTGGAGYTEAFF. As DNA, the CDR3 is TGTGCCAGCAGCTTTCGGACAGGGGGCGCCGGGTACACTGAAGCTTTCTTT.